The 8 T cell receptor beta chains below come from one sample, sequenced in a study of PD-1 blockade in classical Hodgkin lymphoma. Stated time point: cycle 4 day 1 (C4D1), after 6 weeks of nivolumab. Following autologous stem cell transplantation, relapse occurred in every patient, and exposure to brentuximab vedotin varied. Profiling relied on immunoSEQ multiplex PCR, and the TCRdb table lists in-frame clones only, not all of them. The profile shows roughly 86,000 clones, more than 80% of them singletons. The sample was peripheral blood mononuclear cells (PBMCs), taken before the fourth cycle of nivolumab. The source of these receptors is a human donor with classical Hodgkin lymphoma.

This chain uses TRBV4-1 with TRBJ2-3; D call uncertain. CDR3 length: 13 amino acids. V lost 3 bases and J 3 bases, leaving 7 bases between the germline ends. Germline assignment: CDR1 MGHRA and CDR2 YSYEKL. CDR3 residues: CASSQTATDTQYF. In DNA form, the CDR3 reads TGCGCCAGCAGCCAGACCGCGACAGATACGCAGTATTTT.

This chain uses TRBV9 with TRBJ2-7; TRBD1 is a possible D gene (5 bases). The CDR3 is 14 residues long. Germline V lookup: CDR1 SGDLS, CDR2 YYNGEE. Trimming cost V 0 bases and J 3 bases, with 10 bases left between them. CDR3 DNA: TGTGCCAGCAGCGTAGCTGCGACAGACTACGAGCAGTACTTC. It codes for CASSVAATDYEQYF.

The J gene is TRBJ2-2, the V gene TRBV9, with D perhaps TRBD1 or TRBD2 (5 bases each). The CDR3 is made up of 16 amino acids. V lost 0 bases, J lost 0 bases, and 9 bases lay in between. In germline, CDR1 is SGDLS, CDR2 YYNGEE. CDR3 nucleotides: TGTGCCAGCAGCGTAGGGGACGTCGCGAACACCGGGGAGCTGTTTTTT. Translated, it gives CASSVGDVANTGELFF.

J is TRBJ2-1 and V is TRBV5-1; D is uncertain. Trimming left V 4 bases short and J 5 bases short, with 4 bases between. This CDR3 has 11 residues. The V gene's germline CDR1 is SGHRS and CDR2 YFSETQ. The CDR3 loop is CASSPDNEQFF. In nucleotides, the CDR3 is TGCGCCAGCAGCCCAGACAATGAGCAGTTCTTC.

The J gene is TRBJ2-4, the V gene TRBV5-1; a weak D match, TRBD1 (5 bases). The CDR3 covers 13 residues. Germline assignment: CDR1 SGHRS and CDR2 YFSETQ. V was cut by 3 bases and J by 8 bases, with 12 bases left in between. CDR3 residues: CASSSNLGDIQYF. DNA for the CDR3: TGCGCCAGCAGCTCCAACCTAGGGGACATTCAGTACTTC.

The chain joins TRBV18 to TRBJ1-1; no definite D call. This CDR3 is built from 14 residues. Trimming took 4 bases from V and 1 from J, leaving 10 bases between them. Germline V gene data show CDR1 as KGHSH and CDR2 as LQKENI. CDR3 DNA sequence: TGTGCCAGCTCACTCTCCAGTCGGAACACTGAAGCTTTCTTT. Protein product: CASSLSSRNTEAFF.

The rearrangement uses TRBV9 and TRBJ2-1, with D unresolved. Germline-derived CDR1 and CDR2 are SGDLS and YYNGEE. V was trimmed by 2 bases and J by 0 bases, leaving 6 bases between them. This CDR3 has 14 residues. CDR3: CASSVQDSYNEQFF. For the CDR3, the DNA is TGTGCCAGCAGCGTTCAGGACTCCTACAATGAGCAGTTCTTC.

The CDR3 is CASSPRRDTSSTDTQYF. Written as DNA, the CDR3 is TGTGCCAGCTCACCAAGACGGGACACATCTAGCACAGATACGCAGTATTTT. V and J are TRBV18 and TRBJ2-3; weak D call: TRBD1 (6 bases). Germline V gene data show CDR1 as KGHSH and CDR2 as LQKENI. Trimming shortened V by 2 bases and J by 0 bases, and 15 bases separated the two germline ends. This CDR3 is 17 amino acids long.